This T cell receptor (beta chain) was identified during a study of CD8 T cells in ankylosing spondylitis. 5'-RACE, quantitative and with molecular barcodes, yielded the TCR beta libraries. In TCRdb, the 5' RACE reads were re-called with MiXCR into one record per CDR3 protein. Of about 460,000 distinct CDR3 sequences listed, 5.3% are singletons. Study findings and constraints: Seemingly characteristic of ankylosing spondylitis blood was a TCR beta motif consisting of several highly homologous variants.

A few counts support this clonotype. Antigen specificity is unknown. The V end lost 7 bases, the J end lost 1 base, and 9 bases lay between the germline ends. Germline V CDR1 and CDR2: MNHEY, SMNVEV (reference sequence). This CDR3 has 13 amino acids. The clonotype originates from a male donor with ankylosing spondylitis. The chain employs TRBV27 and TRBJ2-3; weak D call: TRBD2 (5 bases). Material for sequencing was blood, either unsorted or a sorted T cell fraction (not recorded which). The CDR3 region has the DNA TGTGCCAGCAACGAGGGCCGCACAGATACGCAGTATTTT. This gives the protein CASNEGRTDTQYF.